Included here is one TCR beta chain sequence, with context. Its target is not known. Germline loops: CDR1 SEHNR, CDR2 FQNEAQ (reference sequence). CDR3 length: 16 amino acids. V was clipped by 7 bases and J by 7 bases; unmatched bases: 17. The record originates from a study of shared clonotypes between healthy human individuals. Study-wide points: Naive subsets tended to show greater estimated richness than memory subsets.

Adults of Caucasian background living in Nashville, Tennessee made up all donors. Each subset's genomic DNA was shared equally among a number of immunoSEQ plates. Repertoires were generated with immunoSEQ multiplex PCR, while TCRdb's copy carries only in-frame clones and drops some. The repertoire includes approximately 1.5 million clones, around 98% of them detected once, and 0.4% to 0.45% sits in the top ten. The sample was naive CD4+ T cells sorted from blood. The subset was: CD45RA+ positively selected. J is TRBJ2-7 and V is TRBV7-9; TRBD1 matches at 9 bases. The clonotype originates from a man between 25 and 39 years old in good health. The CDR3 loop is CASILDSGTGQGEQYF. The CDR3 nucleotides are TGTGCCAGCATCCTAGATTCCGGGACAGGGCAAGGTGAGCAGTACTTC.